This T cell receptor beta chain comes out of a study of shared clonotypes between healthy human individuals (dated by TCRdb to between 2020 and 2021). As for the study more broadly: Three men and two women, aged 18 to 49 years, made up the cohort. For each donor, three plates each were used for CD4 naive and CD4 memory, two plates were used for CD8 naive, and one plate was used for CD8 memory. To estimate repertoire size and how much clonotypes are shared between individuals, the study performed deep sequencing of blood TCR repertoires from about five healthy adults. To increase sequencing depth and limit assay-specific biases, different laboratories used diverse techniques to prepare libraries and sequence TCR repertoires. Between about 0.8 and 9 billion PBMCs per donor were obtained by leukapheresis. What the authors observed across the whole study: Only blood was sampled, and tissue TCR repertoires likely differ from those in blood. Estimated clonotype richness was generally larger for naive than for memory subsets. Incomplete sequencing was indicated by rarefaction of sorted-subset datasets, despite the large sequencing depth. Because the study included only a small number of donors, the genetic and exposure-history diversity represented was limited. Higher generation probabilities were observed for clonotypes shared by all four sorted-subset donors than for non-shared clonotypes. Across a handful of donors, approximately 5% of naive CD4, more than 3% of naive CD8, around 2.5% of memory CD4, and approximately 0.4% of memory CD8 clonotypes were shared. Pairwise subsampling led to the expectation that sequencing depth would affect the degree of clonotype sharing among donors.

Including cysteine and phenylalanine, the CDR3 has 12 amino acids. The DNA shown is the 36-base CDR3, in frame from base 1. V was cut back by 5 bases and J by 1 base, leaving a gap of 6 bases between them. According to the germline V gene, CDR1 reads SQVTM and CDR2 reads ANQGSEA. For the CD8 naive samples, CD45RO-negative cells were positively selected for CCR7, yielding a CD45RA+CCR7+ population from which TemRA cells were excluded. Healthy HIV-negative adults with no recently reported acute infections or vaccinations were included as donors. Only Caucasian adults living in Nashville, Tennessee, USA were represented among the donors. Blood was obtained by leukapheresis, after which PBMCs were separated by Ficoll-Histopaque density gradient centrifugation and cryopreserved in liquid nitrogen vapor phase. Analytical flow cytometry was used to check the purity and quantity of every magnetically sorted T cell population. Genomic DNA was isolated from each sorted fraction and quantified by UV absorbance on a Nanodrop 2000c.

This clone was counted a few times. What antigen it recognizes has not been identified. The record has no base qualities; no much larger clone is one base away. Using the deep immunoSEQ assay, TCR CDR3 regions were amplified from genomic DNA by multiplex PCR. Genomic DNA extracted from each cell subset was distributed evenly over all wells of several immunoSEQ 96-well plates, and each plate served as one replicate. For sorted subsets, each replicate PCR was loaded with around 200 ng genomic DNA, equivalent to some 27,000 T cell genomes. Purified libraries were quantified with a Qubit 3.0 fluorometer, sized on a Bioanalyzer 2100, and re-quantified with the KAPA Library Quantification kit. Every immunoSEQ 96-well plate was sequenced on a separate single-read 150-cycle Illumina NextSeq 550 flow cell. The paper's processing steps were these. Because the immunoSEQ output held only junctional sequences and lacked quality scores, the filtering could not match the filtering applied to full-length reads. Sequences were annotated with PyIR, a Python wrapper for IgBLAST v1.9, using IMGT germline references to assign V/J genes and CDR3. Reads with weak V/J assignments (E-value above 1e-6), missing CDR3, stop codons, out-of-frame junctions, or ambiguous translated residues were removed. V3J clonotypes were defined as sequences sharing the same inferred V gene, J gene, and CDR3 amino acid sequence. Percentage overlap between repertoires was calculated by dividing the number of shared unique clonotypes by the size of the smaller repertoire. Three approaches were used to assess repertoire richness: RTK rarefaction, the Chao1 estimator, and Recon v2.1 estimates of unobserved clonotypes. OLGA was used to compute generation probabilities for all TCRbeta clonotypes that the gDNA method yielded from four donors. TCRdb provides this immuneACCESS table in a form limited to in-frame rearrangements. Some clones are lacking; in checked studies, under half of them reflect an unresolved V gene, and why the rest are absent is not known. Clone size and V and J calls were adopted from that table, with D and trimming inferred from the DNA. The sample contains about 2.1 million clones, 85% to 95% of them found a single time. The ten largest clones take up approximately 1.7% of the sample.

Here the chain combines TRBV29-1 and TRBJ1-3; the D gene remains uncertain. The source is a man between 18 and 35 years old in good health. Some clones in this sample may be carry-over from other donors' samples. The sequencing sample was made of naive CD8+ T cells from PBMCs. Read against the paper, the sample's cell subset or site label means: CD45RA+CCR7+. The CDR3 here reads CSVWASGNTIYF. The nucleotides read TGCAGCGTTTGGGCTTCTGGAAACACCATATATTTT. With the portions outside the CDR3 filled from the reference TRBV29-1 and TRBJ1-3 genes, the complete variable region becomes SAVISQKPSRDICQRGTSLTIQCQVDSQVTMMFWYRQQPGQSLTLIATANQGSEATYESGFVIDKFPISRPNLTFSTLTVSNMSPEDSSIYLCSVWASGNTIYFGEGSWLTVV.